The clone carrying this T cell receptor beta chain was detected once. Its antigen is still unknown. Since no conserved phenylalanine or tryptophan closes the CDR3, a read error is the likely cause. This record belongs to a study of CD8 T cells in ankylosing spondylitis. Study outcomes and limitations: As for the disease-linked clones, they showed a CD8+ phenotype and occurred at relatively low frequencies in peripheral blood. The study identified a TCR beta motif of roughly eight highly homologous variants that appeared characteristic of ankylosing spondylitis blood. From matched ankylosing spondylitis synovial fluid, disease-linked clones were reportedly recovered at significantly enriched levels.

Germline V gene data show CDR1 as DFQATT and CDR2 as SNEGSKA (reference sequence). This CDR3 is 14 amino acids long. V was trimmed by 4 bases and J by 1 base, leaving 13 bases between them. By quantitative 5'-RACE with molecular barcodes, the TCR beta libraries were made. TCRdb itself ran the 5' RACE reads through MiXCR, one entry per CDR3 protein. This table holds about 800,000 distinct CDR3 sequences, about 10% found once. The clonotype comes from a male donor with ankylosing spondylitis. The sequencing input was blood, either unsorted or a sorted T cell fraction (not recorded which). The rearrangement links TRBV20-1 to TRBJ1-1; D is unclear. The CDR3, as DNA: TGCAGTGCTACCCACAGTGGACCGAACACTGAAGCTTTCATT. Its translation: CSATHSGPNTEAFI.